The present T cell receptor (beta chain) was sequenced within a study of cytomegalovirus exposure and HLA in healthy donors (dated by TCRdb to 2016 to 2017). Regarding the research as a whole: In an earlier analysis of 587 of the donors, about 260 Gb of sequence data and 90 million to 130 million unique TCR beta sequences from about 180 million T cells were reported. Several DR-DQ haplotypes were handled as single units for association and clustering because linkage in the cohort was strong. All discovery cohort repertoires had been generated using a single sequencing platform. The study aimed to test whether cataloging public T cell receptors could reveal signatures of past pathogen exposure. A later analysis re-analyzed previously published TCR beta repertoires from roughly 600 donors and added high-resolution HLA genotyping to study TCR occurrence patterns. The study used immunosequencing to profile the T cell repertoires of several hundred subjects and linked those repertoires to cytomegalovirus serostatus. The number of donors typed differed by locus, with roughly 629-640 for A, B, C, DRB1 and DQB1, roughly 550 for DQA1, some 570 for DPA1, and approximately 470 for DPB1. The study combined high-throughput TCR immunosequencing, statistical association of individual TCRs with disease status, and machine learning to predict cytomegalovirus infection status. Roughly 300 gigabases of sequencing data and 70 million to 95 million unique TCR sequences made up an early release that covered approximately 650 HLA-typed donors. A separate validation cohort of approximately 120 different subjects was used in addition to the roughly 620-subject first cohort. A later genetic analysis used genome-wide SNP genotypes for about 65% of the 666 donors, treating that subset as a discovery cohort. Rather than using new phenotypic data, the later analysis identified candidate immune exposures from TCR beta sequences and from how often those sequences occurred across donors. An earlier analysis of about 600 of the donors used high-throughput TCR beta sequencing to judge whether each TCR beta V gene segment behaved as functional or pseudogenic. The genetic ancestry cluster associated with self-reported Caucasian donors included over 65% of the roughly 400 genotyped donors. HLA typing covered class I and class II loci at four-digit resolution. Donor age, sex, ethnicity and CMV serostatus were collected together with the repertoire data. Among around 400 genotyped donors of the cohort, an average of around 250,000 unique TCR beta nucleotide sequences was sequenced per donor, of which about 19% were non-productive. The full study reports these points: Some 16 rarely observed V segments, including chromosome 9 orphons, were excluded from the earlier analysis of approximately 600 of the donors because counts were too low. When HLA alleles, especially DR and DQ, strongly co-occurred, TCR associations were difficult to assign to individual alleles. HLA typing was unavailable for some donors at each locus, so association tests used only the typed subset. Broadly in line with IMGT annotations, most TCR beta V segments showed up in productive rearrangements about 90% or about 30% of the time in an earlier analysis of under 700 of the donors. Most TCR sequences were seen in very few donors, while some public TCRs were found in many individuals. Compared with the approximately 710-donor mean, donors in an Asian-associated ancestry cluster had fewer N-insertions in productive TCRs, according to a later genetic analysis. In vitro tests confirmed that a few of the cytomegalovirus-associated TCR beta chains recognize cytomegalovirus antigens. According to the authors, the approach could potentially be generalized to other disease states and immunological phenotypes. A group of highly shared sequence variants was considered likely to be a technical artifact of the sequencing pipeline. At a false discovery rate of 0.05, a later analysis linked under 20,000 TCR beta sequences to specific HLA alleles. According to a later analysis, parvovirus B19, influenza, CMV and Epstein-Barr virus appeared linked to several top co-occurrence clusters. Roughly uniform sequencing depth across donors was assumed in presence/absence analyses, although this assumption may not hold. The classifier was reported to diagnose cytomegalovirus status with high specificity and sensitivity in both the original and validation cohorts. Only TCR beta chains were sequenced in this cohort, and the absence of alpha or paired-chain data limited detectable features. Most CMV-associated TCR beta chains appeared to be HLA-restricted in a later analysis, and the HLA associations seemed to be driven largely by CMV exposure. A total of 150 or so TCR beta chains were listed by the study as associated with cytomegalovirus. Some IMGT-functional V segments, including TRBV6-2 and TRBV6-3, could not be distinguished by the 87-base-pair reads and were therefore excluded. In a later analysis, HLA-associated TCR beta chains showed more clonal expansion and lower generation probabilities than non-associated chains that were equally common. Immune exposure information for the cohort was limited to CMV serostatus. Correlated functional status among segregating V segments might be attributable to linkage disequilibrium, but an unknown experimental factor could not be ruled out. V-gene and J-gene trimming of TCR beta chains was associated with a missense DCLRE1C variant in a later genetic analysis, and the association was replicated in an independent cohort. A further reported finding was that TCR beta sequences accurately predicted the HLA-A and HLA-B alleles for most subjects in the first cohort. In a later analysis, TCR association rates were found to vary across HLA loci, with the most associated TCRs seen for DRB1 alleles and the fewest for HLA-C alleles.

Via the germline V gene (reference sequence), CDR1 is MNHEY and CDR2 SMNVEV. The CDR3 has 17 amino acids, counting the end cysteine and phenylalanine. Of the read, only the CDR3 DNA is kept; its 51 bases are in frame from base 1. Trimming removed 6 bases from V and 1 base from J, leaving 21 bases between the germline ends. Library generation was performed with the immunoSEQ multiplex PCR assay. A mixture of 60 forward primers for TCR Vbeta segments and 13 reverse primers for TCR Jbeta segments was used in the multiplex PCR. A multiplex PCR assay on genomic DNA amplified the CDR3 region of rearranged TCR beta genes. Amplified TCR beta libraries were sequenced as 87-base-pair reads on the Illumina HiSeq System. The source study handled its data this way. In a later analysis, some 80 million unique TCR beta chains were counted across the 650 to 700 repertoires, and about 9.9 million of these chains were shared by at least two donors. Raw reads were error-corrected and collapsed into unique sequences by a nearest-neighbor algorithm in which closely related sequences were merged to remove PCR and sequencing errors. CDR3 sequences were aligned to IMGT reference sequences to assign V, D and J gene segments. For a sequence to be retained, a match of at least six nucleotides was required to both a V gene segment and a J gene segment. A rearrangement was called productive if the CDR3 had no stop codons and remained in frame with V and J, and every other rearrangement was called non-productive. CDR3 was defined according to IMGT convention as the region running from the second conserved V-encoded cysteine to the conserved J-encoded phenylalanine. Sequences without an unambiguous match to a single V gene segment were excluded from the earlier analysis of approximately 560 of the donors. In an earlier analysis of a few hundred of the donors, a V segment was called functional when productive rearrangements were above 56.7%, and segregating when the standard deviation between donors exceeded 5%. A statistical classification framework was built for diagnosing cytomegalovirus status from the catalog of TCR beta chain sequences. A later analysis assigned V and J genes by comparing TCR nucleotide sequences with IMGT/GENE-DB human TR gene sequences. In a later analysis, CDR3 sequences and most-parsimonious VDJ recombination scenarios were assigned using the TCRdist pipeline. In a later analysis, each TCR beta chain was defined by its CDR3 amino acid sequence together with its V-gene family, and reads without a unique V-gene family were excluded. To address suspected cross-contamination and a sequencing artifact, a later analysis removed 550 to 750 highly shared, low-generation-probability nucleotide sequences. For each public chain, a later analysis derived a clonal expansion index from normalized ranks of inferred template counts within each repertoire. Generation probabilities in a later analysis came from a VDJ recombination model fitted to out-of-frame rearrangements, and those results were checked against IGoR. In a later analysis, hypergeometric tests were used to score TCR-TCR, TCR-HLA and TCR-CMV co-occurrence, with a repertoire-size bias correction applied to TCR pairs. To estimate false discovery rates, a later analysis permuted the HLA or CMV assignments 20 times. A later analysis grouped co-occurring TCRs with DBSCAN, adding TCRdist sequence similarity when clustering within HLA-allele-positive subsets. For co-occurrence clustering, repertoires with fewer than 30,000 or more than 120,000 public chains were excluded, along with about five repertoires with anomalous nucleotide sharing. Entries here come from immuneACCESS through TCRdb and include only in-frame sequences with V and J called. Some clones fail to appear in such tables; in the studies checked, an unresolved V gene covers under half of the shortfall, and the cause of the remainder is unknown. V and J calls and clone size come straight from that table; D and trimming were deduced from the DNA. The sample table records over 75,000 clones. Of the sample, 0.5% to 0.65% is held by the ten largest clones.

Note on this clone: Its antigen target is currently unknown.

The cohort was made up of around 720 healthy bone marrow donors. All cohort members were sampled while nominally healthy, although unrecorded immune exposures were likely present. The donor tested CMV seronegative, placing the donor among the 300 to 400 seronegative members of the cohort. Every donor gave a peripheral blood sample, and the peripheral blood mononuclear cells from that sample were used for TCR beta sequencing. The Qiagen DNeasy Blood Extraction Kit was used to extract genomic DNA from the blood cell samples. This receptor was taken from a man aged 50 or older in good health and CMV-seronegative. This sequence uses TRBV27 and TRBJ1-1; no D segment can be confidently identified. Material for sequencing was PBMCs. CDR3 sequence: CASSPDEGPFRNTEAFF. The DNA sequence reads TGTGCCAGCAGCCCGGACGAGGGCCCGTTTCGGAACACTGAAGCTTTCTTT.